This T cell receptor beta chain was recovered during a study of T cell responses to AZD1222 COVID-19 vaccine. Sequenced by immunoSEQ multiplex PCR; TCRdb stores in-frame clones only, minus some. The sample carries about 130,000 clones, 75% to 90% recorded once. Notes on this clone: What it binds is unknown.

Study-level points and caveats: Repertoire samples came only from after the peak T cell response. A mostly white British donor set with more females was recruited, and clonal diversity was possibly underestimated. Nearly half of unique spike-specific TCRs reportedly avoided B.1.351 and B.1.1.7 mutated regions.

The receptor was derived from an adult who received the AZD1222 COVID-19 vaccine. Sequenced here: peripheral blood, sampled 28 days after the second AZD1222 dose.

The CDR3 DNA sequence: TGCGCCAGCAAGGCAGGGGATCTCTACAATGAGCAGTTCTTC. Protein sequence: CASKAGDLYNEQFF. The chain recombines TRBV5-1 with TRBJ2-1; possible D gene TRBD1, 6 bases. Germline CDR1 and CDR2: SGHRS and YFSETQ. The CDR3 sequence is 14 residues long. Trimming took 6 bases from V and 3 from J, leaving 13 bases between them.